The rows below give T cell receptor beta chains drawn from one sample of a study of shared clonotypes between healthy human individuals. Here immunoSEQ multiplex PCR was the method, and the copy in TCRdb shows in-frame clones only, minus some. The sample contains millions of clones, 90% to 95% of which appear only once. Input material: naive CD4+ T cells sorted from blood. The receptor source for this set is a man aged 18 to 35 in good health. Each CDR3 is given with its conserved first and last residue. Fields, in order: V gene, CDR3 length, clone size, J gene, D gene, CDR3 DNA, CDR3 protein. A D gene is named only where the DNA matches it firmly. The listing skips clone size in some rows; elsewhere it reads once, few, many or a size class.

>TRBV12-2|16|.|TRBJ1-5|.
TGTGCAAGTCGCTTACCAAGGGATAGGAGCAATCAGCCCCAGCATTTT
CASRLPRDRSNQPQHF
>TRBV27|15|.|TRBJ1-2|.
TGTGCCAGCAGTTCGATCCCGGGGGCTAACTATGGCTACACCTTC
CASSSIPGANYGYTF
>TRBV6-5|15|.|TRBJ1-1|TRBD1
TGTGCCAGCAGCCAGGGGGACCTTCGCGGCACTGAAGCTTTCTTT
CASSQGDLRGTEAFF
>TRBV2|14|.|TRBJ2-3|.
TGTGCCAGCAGCGGGACCACAAGCACAGATACGCAGTATTTT
CASSGTTSTDTQYF
>TRBV6-6|14|.|TRBJ1-2|TRBD1
TGTGCCAGCAGTTATAGGGACAGATCCTATGGCTACACCTTC
CASSYRDRSYGYTF
>TRBV5-4|13|.|TRBJ2-7|.
TGTGCCAGCAGCTACGGGGACTCCTACGAGCAGTACTTC
CASSYGDSYEQYF
>TRBV19|15|.|TRBJ2-7|.
TGTGCCAGTAGTCCTGTCCCCGAGGGCCCCTACGAGCAGTACTTC
CASSPVPEGPYEQYF
>TRBV9|16|.|TRBJ2-7|TRBD2
TGTGCCAGCAGCCCGGGAGGGGCTAGCGGGGCCTACGAGCAGTACTTC
CASSPGGASGAYEQYF
>TRBV9|14|.|TRBJ2-2|.
TGTGCCAGCAGCGTTCAGGGGAACACCGGGGAGCTGTTTTTT
CASSVQGNTGELFF
>TRBV6-5|16|few|TRBJ2-3|.
TGTGCCAGCAGTTACTCGAGGGTCTCTCGCACAGATACGCAGTATTTT
CASSYSRVSRTDTQYF
>TRBV7-2|12|once|TRBJ2-7|.
TGTGCCAGCAGCTCGCTGACCTACGAGCAGTACTTC
CASSSLTYEQYF
>TRBV18|14|.|TRBJ2-5|.
TGTGCCAGCTCATCCGGACGGGGCCAAGAGACCCAGTACTTC
CASSSGRGQETQYF
>TRBV28|14|.|TRBJ1-2|.
TGTGCCAGCAGTCCCCCGGGACATACGTATGGCTACACCTTC
CASSPPGHTYGYTF
>TRBV10-2|14|.|TRBJ2-2|TRBD2
TGCGCCAGCAGAGGTAGCGGGAGATCCGGGGAGCTGTTTTTT
CASRGSGRSGELFF
>TRBV7-8|13|.|TRBJ1-1|.
TGTGCCAGCAGCTACAGGATTAACACTGAAGCTTTCTTT
CASSYRINTEAFF
>TRBV5-1|13|.|TRBJ2-7|TRBD2
TGCGCCAGCAGCCCAGGACTAGCATACGAGCAGTACTTC
CASSPGLAYEQYF
>TRBV10-3|11|once|TRBJ2-7|.
TGTGCCATCAGCGCCTCCTACGAGCAGTACTTC
CAISASYEQYF
>TRBV7-2|14|.|TRBJ1-4|.
TGTGCCAGCAGCTTAGGGAGAGCTAATGAAAAACTGTTTTTT
CASSLGRANEKLFF
>TRBV7-2|11|.|TRBJ2-2|.
TGTGCCAGCAGCTCACCGGGGGAGCTGTTTTTT
CASSSPGELFF
>TRBV11-2|14|.|TRBJ1-4|.
TGTGCCAGCAGCTTAGAGGCTTGGGGTGAAAAACTGTTTTTT
CASSLEAWGEKLFF
>TRBV15|16|.|TRBJ2-5|TRBD2
TGTGCCACCAGCAGAGATCAGGGACTAACAGAAGAGACCCAGTACTTC
CATSRDQGLTEETQYF
>TRBV11-2|14|.|TRBJ2-2|TRBD1
TGTGCCAGCAGCCCCGGACAGGGACCCGGGGAGCTGTTTTTT
CASSPGQGPGELFF
>TRBV7-4|14|.|TRBJ2-7|.
TGTGCCAGCCCCCCGGGGCGGGTGGGGTACGAGCAGTACTTC
CASPPGRVGYEQYF
>TRBV7-2|14|.|TRBJ2-7|TRBD1
TGTGCCAGCAGCTTCGACAGACAGGGATACGAGCAGTACTTC
CASSFDRQGYEQYF
>TRBV27|20|.|TRBJ1-5|.
TGTGCCAGCAGTTTACGATCCCCCAGGGAGTTGGGGGGGAGCAATCAGCCCCAGCATTTT
CASSLRSPRELGGSNQPQHF
>TRBV7-9|15|.|TRBJ2-5|.
TGTGCCAGCAGTTCCCCCTCACAGGGCGTAGAGACCCAGTACTTC
CASSSPSQGVETQYF
>TRBV2|13|.|TRBJ1-2|.
TGTGCCAGCAGGCCAGAAGCTAACTATGGCTACACCTTC
CASRPEANYGYTF
>TRBV5-1|17|.|TRBJ2-7|TRBD2
TGCGCCAGCACCGGAGGGGAACGACTAGCGGGAGATATCGAGCAGTACTTC
CASTGGERLAGDIEQYF
>TRBV2|11|.|TRBJ2-7|.
TGTGCCAGTAAAGTCAGGGACGAGCAGTACTTC
CASKVRDEQYF
>TRBV5-8|16|.|TRBJ1-5|TRBD1
TGTGCCAGCAGCTTGGTATATGGACAGGCAAATCAGCCCCAGCATTTT
CASSLVYGQANQPQHF
>TRBV6-1|17|.|TRBJ2-4|.
TGTGCCAGCAGTGTCTCGAAGACTGTCCTAGCCAAAAACATTCAGTACTTC
CASSVSKTVLAKNIQYF
>TRBV10-3|18|.|TRBJ2-7|TRBD2
TGTGCCATCAGCGAAATAGCGGGGGGCTCCAAACAATCCTACGAGCAGTACTTC
CAISEIAGGSKQSYEQYF
>TRBV7-2|15|.|TRBJ2-7|TRBD2
TGTGCCAGCAGCTTACGGACTAGCGGGAGATACGAGCAGTACTTC
CASSLRTSGRYEQYF
>TRBV19|14|.|TRBJ2-7|.
TGTGCCAGTAGTTCGCCTGCTAGCTCCTACGAGCAGTACTTC
CASSSPASSYEQYF
>TRBV4-2|16|once|TRBJ1-1|.
TGTGCCAGCAGCCAAGATTTGCGGGATGGTAGCACTGAAGCTTTCTTT
CASSQDLRDGSTEAFF
>TRBV4-3|17|.|TRBJ2-4|.
TGCGCCAGCAGCCAAGATAAGGGAAGAGTTGACAAAAACATTCAGTACTTC
CASSQDKGRVDKNIQYF
>TRBV19|15|.|TRBJ1-5|TRBD1
TGTGCCAGTAGGGTGGGACAGGTTGACAATCAGCCCCAGCATTTT
CASRVGQVDNQPQHF
>TRBV10-3|15|.|TRBJ2-2|.
TGTGCCATCAGTGAAGGGGGGTTATACACCGGGGAGCTGTTTTTT
CAISEGGLYTGELFF
>TRBV5-4|16|.|TRBJ2-7|.
TGTGCCAGCAGCTGGGGTACCGGGACATTGCGGGGCGAGCAGTACTTC
CASSWGTGTLRGEQYF
>TRBV7-2|17|.|TRBJ2-2|.
TGTGCCAGCAGTTCGCGGGGCGGGGGCCCGAACACCGGGGAGCTGTTTTTT
CASSSRGGGPNTGELFF
>TRBV7-9|15|.|TRBJ1-2|.
TGTGCCAGCAGTCTAGGGCCCTTAGACAAACGCGGCTACACCTTC
CASSLGPLDKRGYTF
>TRBV10-1|14|.|TRBJ2-3|.
TGCGCCAGCAGTGAGTCGGCTAGCCGGGATACGCAGTATTTT
CASSESASRDTQYF
>TRBV7-2|14|many|TRBJ1-1|.
TGTGCCAGCAGCTTAGGGTTTGGTGAACTCGCTACTTTCTTT
CASSLGFGELATFF
>TRBV6-5|15|.|TRBJ2-6|.
TGTGCCAGCAGATATACGTTCTCTGGGGCCAACGTCCTGACTTTC
CASRYTFSGANVLTF
>TRBV10-1|15|.|TRBJ2-1|.
TGCGCCAGCAGTGTCGGGGCGCCGTCCTACAATGAGCAGTTCTTC
CASSVGAPSYNEQFF
>TRBV11-2|15|.|TRBJ1-4|.
TGTGCCAGCAGCCCCTCGGTAACCTACGATGAAAAACTGTTTTTT
CASSPSVTYDEKLFF
>TRBV5-6|15|.|TRBJ2-7|TRBD2
TGTGCCAGCAGCTTAGCTAGCGGGAGCTTCTACGAGCAGTACTTC
CASSLASGSFYEQYF
>TRBV29-1|13|.|TRBJ1-2|.
TGCAGCGCCCCTCGAGAGGGTAACTATGGCTACACCTTC
CSAPREGNYGYTF
>TRBV28|16|.|TRBJ2-3|TRBD2
TGTGCCAGCAGGCCCGCGGGGCGGGAGGGCCCGGATACGCAGTATTTT
CASRPAGREGPDTQYF
>TRBV7-3|15|.|TRBJ2-2|.
TGTGCCAGCAGCTGGCAGGGGAGTTACACCGGGGAGCTGTTTTTT
CASSWQGSYTGELFF
>TRBV27|15|.|TRBJ1-6|TRBD1
TGTGCCAGCAGTCAGAGACAGGGGCTCCAATCACCCCTCCACTTT
CASSQRQGLQSPLHF
>TRBV9|16|.|TRBJ1-6|TRBD1
TGTGCCAGCAGCGCCGGGACAGGGTTGTTGAATTCACCCCTCCACTTT
CASSAGTGLLNSPLHF
>TRBV2|15|.|TRBJ2-5|TRBD2
TGTGCCAGCAGAGGTGGACTAGCGGGGACAGAGACCCAGTACTTC
CASRGGLAGTETQYF
>TRBV2|14|.|TRBJ2-5|.
TGTGCCAGCAGGTCGGCGGGGCTGGGGGAGACCCAGTACTTC
CASRSAGLGETQYF